This TCR beta chain was captured in a study of blood T cell repertoires in COVID-19. Study summary: Donors in the United States, Italy and Spain gave samples during acute or convalescent COVID-19. In each case, the material was cDNA or gDNA derived from T cells, B-cell-depleted T cells, or PBMCs.

Germline CDR1 SGHVS, CDR2 FQNEAQ. Trimming took 2 bases from V and 2 from J, leaving 11 bases between them. CDR3 length equals 15 residues. Only in-frame clones appear in the TCRdb table, and some are missing; sequencing was by immunoSEQ multiplex PCR. In the table there are about 120,000 clones, roughly 82% of which are singletons. The TCR was taken from a human donor in a cohort sampled during active COVID-19. What was sequenced was peripheral blood. The chain links TRBV7-8 to TRBJ2-3; D not certain. The CDR3 coding sequence is TGTGCCAGCAGCTTAAAACGCGGTATCACAGATACGCAGTATTTT. It is translated as CASSLKRGITDTQYF.